One sample yielded the 4 T cell receptor beta chains listed below, sequenced in a study of blood T cell repertoires in COVID-19. Repertoires were generated with immunoSEQ multiplex PCR, while TCRdb's copy carries only in-frame clones and drops some. The data hold about 380,000 clones, with 85% observed a single time. The sample taken for sequencing was peripheral blood. All receptors come from a woman under 30 with acute or convalescent COVID-19.

This clone was seen a single time. The chain employs TRBV10-3 and TRBJ1-3, with TRBD1 as a possible D gene (5 bases). V lost 8 bases and J lost 0, with 8 bases in between. Germline CDR1 reads ENHRY; CDR2 reads SYGVKD. The length of the CDR3 is 13 residues. The CDR3 region has the DNA TGTGCCATCGGGGGGAGCTCTGGAAACACCATATATTTT. Amino acids: CAIGGSSGNTIYF.

The V and J genes are TRBV19 and TRBJ2-5, with TRBD2 matching 12 bases. CDR1 is LNHDA, CDR2 SQIVND, per germline (reference sequence). The CDR3 has 15 amino acids. V was clipped by 6 bases and J by 6 bases; unmatched bases: 8. The DNA for the CDR3 is TGTGCCAGTAGCCCCGCTAGCGGGGGGGTGCAGACCCAGTACTTC. Amino acid sequence: CASSPASGGVQTQYF.

This chain connects TRBV29-1 to TRBJ2-5; D is unresolved. The germline V gene has CDR1 SQVTM and CDR2 ANQGSEA. CDR3 length: 13 residues. Deletions cut 4 bases from V and 7 bases from J, with 16 bases between. The CDR3 sequence: CSVVKAIPGTQYF. The CDR3 DNA sequence: TGCAGCGTTGTTAAAGCTATCCCCGGGACCCAGTACTTC.

The chain uses TRBV6-5 and TRBJ1-1; D gene unclear. The ends were cut back, 6 bases at V and 3 bases at J, with 11 bases in the middle. The CDR3 spans 13 residues. Germline V lookup: CDR1 MNHEY, CDR2 SVGAGI. Written as DNA, the CDR3 is TGTGCCAGCAGAAGAGGGAAGGACACTGAAGCTTTCTTT. This encodes CASRRGKDTEAFF.